The sequence of this T cell receptor beta chain was determined in a study of neurological immune-mediated disorders (dated by TCRdb to between 2018 and 2021). Concerning the study at large: Peripheral blood TCR-beta repertoires from patients with HTLV-I-associated myelopathy (HAM/TSP), patients with multiple sclerosis, and healthy controls were compared in the study using UMI-based sequencing. Alongside PBMC samples, the set of some 100 TCR-beta libraries contained longitudinal samples, technical triplicates, and paired CD4+ and CD8+ T-cell subsets that had been sorted. The cohort was made up of some 70 subjects, consisting of some 14 HAM/TSP patients, around 35 multiple sclerosis patients and roughly 20 healthy controls.

Blood bank volunteers in Maryland, USA served as the healthy controls. Libraries from unsorted PBMCs were made from 2 million PBMCs kept in RNAlater at -80 degrees C until RNA extraction. Peripheral blood was subjected to Ficoll-Hypaque density gradient centrifugation to isolate PBMCs, which were then cryopreserved in liquid nitrogen. Paper-wide results and their limitations: TCR clonal expansion was greatest in HAM/TSP patients and smallest in MS patients, who ranked below even healthy controls. Across subjects, expanded clones never shared an identical CDR3 amino acid sequence, which suggests that the TCR-beta repertoires in every group were private.

cDNA was synthesized by template-switch 5'RACE using a primer with a 10-nucleotide random unique molecular identifier that tagged each TCR transcript. Every sequencing run yielded over 160 million TCR-beta sequences covering 15-18 subjects. The RNeasy kit was used to extract total RNA. The KAPA Real-time Library Amplification kit was used to amplify TCR-beta VDJ regions with primers for the TCR constant region and the 5'RACE anchor. Sample indexes and Illumina adaptors were added in a first PCR, and a second PCR then increased library yield. The roughly 650 bp TCR product was size-selected on a 2% E-gel SizeSelection system after Ampure bead purification. Before pooling, libraries had their quality checked on a Bioanalyzer, their concentration measured with Qubit, and their quantity determined with the Kapa Library Quantification kit. Libraries were sequenced paired-end 2 x 150 bp on an Illumina HiSeq 2500. To increase sequence diversity, 25-30% phiX was spiked into each library pool. The original methods were these. The UMI-based MiGEC pipeline processed quality-filtered reads and removed over 85% of raw TCR sequences during error correction. VDJ genes were aligned to IMGT germline references, and each clonotype was defined by a unique CDR3 amino acid sequence together with V-J genes. Clonal expansion, Shannon diversity, and CDR3 relatedness (CalcPairwiseDistances, ClusterSamples) were evaluated with VDJtools, and phylogenetic trees were built with CLCbio workbench. Expanded clones were defined as having at least 8 unique UMIs, based on coefficient-of-variation modelling across technical triplicates. TCRdb ran its own pipeline on the public reads, namely fastp trimming at Q25 and MiXCR clone calling, and kept in-frame beta chains. Each entry merges the rows of one CDR3 protein and shows their most common DNA and genes. Here the V and J calls rest on TCRdb's processing, not on the authors' analysis. The sample table lists approximately 25,000 distinct CDR3 sequences, around 21% of them with a count of one. The ten largest clones add up to roughly 17% of the sample.

The CDR3 spans 13 residues, from the cysteine through the phenylalanine. Of all the DNA, just the CDR3 is kept, 39 bases in frame from base 1. Here V drops 8 bases and J drops 6 bases, and the junction holds 8 bases not matched to any gene. From a lookup of the germline V gene, CDR1 and CDR2 are SGHTA and FQGNSA. This clonotype was picked up many times. Its binding antigen is unknown. No much larger clone is present one base from it, and per-base qualities are unavailable. The clonotype comes from a woman between 55 and 75 years old in good health. The sample taken for sequencing was PBMCs. This receptor chain uses TRBV7-2 and TRBJ1-1; 8 bases in the junction line up with TRBD1. The CDR3 loop reads CASRNPGQAEAFF. The sequenced DNA: TGTGCCAGCCGTAATCCGGGACAGGCTGAAGCTTTCTTT.